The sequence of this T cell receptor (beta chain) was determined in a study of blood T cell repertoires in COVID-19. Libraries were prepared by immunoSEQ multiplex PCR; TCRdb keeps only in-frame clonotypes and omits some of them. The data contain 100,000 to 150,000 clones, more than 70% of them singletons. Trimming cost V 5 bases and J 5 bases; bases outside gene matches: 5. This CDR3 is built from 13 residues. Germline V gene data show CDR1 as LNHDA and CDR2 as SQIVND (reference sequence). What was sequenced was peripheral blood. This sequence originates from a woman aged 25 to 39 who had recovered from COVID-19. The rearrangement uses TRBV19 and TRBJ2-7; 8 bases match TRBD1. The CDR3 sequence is CASSLGQGNEQYF. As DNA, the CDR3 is TGTGCCAGTAGTCTAGGACAGGGTAACGAGCAGTACTTC.